A single sample gave rise to the 26 T cell receptor beta chains below, sequenced in a study of T cells in Graves' hyperthyroidism and ophthalmopathy. Amplified TCR beta CDR3 regions derived from RNA transcripts. The HTBI primer set drove a first-round RT-PCR of the TCR CDR3. Using its own MiXCR run on the multiplex PCR reads, TCRdb lists one record per CDR3 protein. The sample yields hundreds of thousands of distinct CDR3 sequences, 20% seen once. The sample was blood. These receptors came from a man aged 35 to 55 with Graves' ophthalmopathy.

The gene calls are TRBV6-1 and TRBJ2-3, with D possibly matching TRBD1 (6 bases). The V gene lost 6 bases and the J gene lost 0 bases, with 22 bases spanning the gap. This CDR3 has 18 residues. Germline V gives CDR1 MNHNS, CDR2 SASEGT. DNA of the CDR3: TGTGCCAGCAGCACCCGGGACATCTACCCACCTAGCACAGATACGCAGTATTTT. Encoded protein: CASSTRDIYPPSTDTQYF.

V gene TRBV12-3 or TRBV12-4 combines with J gene TRBJ1-3; perhaps TRBD1 as D (5 bases). This CDR3 has 17 residues. V was pared by 6 bases and J by 0 bases, with 18 bases between. CDR3 protein: CASSPWGSGFSGNTIYF. The DNA for the CDR3 is TGTGCCAGCAGCCCCTGGGGCTCTGGATTCTCTGGAAACACCATATATTTT.

J is TRBJ1-2 and V is TRBV6-2 or TRBV6-3, with D uncertain. Germline CDR1 MNHEY, CDR2 SVGEGT. CDR3 length equals 15 residues. The V gene lost 0 bases and the J gene lost 2 bases, with 10 bases spanning the gap. Here the CDR3 reads CASSYSPDLNYGYTF. In DNA, the CDR3 is TGTGCCAGCAGTTACTCACCCGACTTAAACTATGGCTACACCTTC.

This clonotype appeared many times. This rearrangement joins TRBV7-2 to TRBJ2-7, with D possibly TRBD1 on 6 matching bases. V was shortened by 1 base and J by 6 bases, with 16 bases between the two germline ends. The CDR3 covers 15 residues. Germline V gene lookup returns CDR1 SGHTA and CDR2 FQGNSA. CDR3 in amino acids: CASSLGSNRESEQYF. CDR3 sequence (DNA): TGTGCCAGCAGCTTAGGATCAAACAGGGAGTCCGAGCAGTACTTC.

Comment on this clonotype: A clone one base away is much larger, so this may be a read error. This CDR3 is missing its conserved last phenylalanine or tryptophan, likely due to a read error. CDR3 sequence reads: CASSREDTQYL. Written as DNA, the CDR3 is TGTGCCAGCTCACGTGAAGATACGCAGTATCTT. The rearrangement uses TRBV18 and TRBJ2-3; no reliable D call. The CDR3 loop spans 11 amino acids. The germline V gene encodes CDR1 KGHSH and CDR2 LQKENI. Between the trimmed V and J ends, which lost 4 bases and 5 bases, there was a span of 4 bases.

This clonotype occurred a few times. This chain links TRBV6-1 with TRBJ1-2, with D perhaps TRBD1 (6 bases). The CDR3 runs 16 residues. Germline CDR1 is MNHNS and CDR2 is SASEGT. The V end was cut by 7 bases, the J end by 1 base, with 19 bases between. This CDR3 is CASTYKGKGGNYGYTF. CDR3 coding DNA: TGTGCCAGCACATATAAAGGAAAGGGGGGTAACTATGGCTACACCTTC.

J is TRBJ1-2 and V is TRBV5-1; no reliable D call. Germline-derived CDR1 and CDR2 are SGHRS and YFSETQ. The V end lost 0 bases, the J end lost 1 base, and 10 bases lay between the germline ends. The length of the CDR3 is 15 residues. As DNA, the CDR3 is TGCGCCAGCAGCTTGGATGGGCAGTTTAACTATGGCTACACCTTC. Translation: CASSLDGQFNYGYTF. The variable domain in full, with the rest retrieved from reference TRBV5-1 and TRBJ1-2, is KAGVTQTPRYLIKTRGQQVTLSCSPISGHRSVSWYQQTPGQGLQFLFEYFSETQRNKGNFPGRFSGRQFSNSRSEMNVSTLELGDSALYLCASSLDGQFNYGYTFGSGTRLTVV.

This clonotype came up many times. CDR3 sequence reads: CAWSLQWGGTEAFF. The CDR3 DNA reads TGTGCCTGGAGTTTACAGTGGGGCGGCACTGAAGCTTTCTTT. The chain carries TRBV30 and TRBJ1-1; D is perhaps TRBD1 (5 bases). V lost 2 bases and J 4 bases, leaving 14 bases between the germline ends. The CDR3 sequence is 14 residues long. Per germline, CDR1 GTSNPN and CDR2 SVGIG (reference sequence).

This clonotype was seen a few times. The chain recombines TRBV6-5 with TRBJ2-6, with 8 nucleotides matching TRBD2. Germline V gene data show CDR1 as MNHEY and CDR2 as SVGAGI. This CDR3 spans 15 amino acids. V gave up 4 bases and J gave up 2 bases; unmatched junction bases: 1. DNA for the CDR3: TGTGCCAGCAGTTCAGCGGGAGCTGGGGCCAACGTCCTGACTTTC. Residues: CASSSAGAGANVLTF.

This chain joins TRBV7-9 and TRBJ2-1, with D possibly TRBD2 on 7 matching bases. Trimming left V 5 bases short and J 5 bases short, with 19 bases between. The CDR3 extends over 16 amino acids. CDR1 and CDR2 (germline): SEHNR, FQNEAQ (reference sequence). CDR3 amino acids: CASSLLGGGHNNEQFF. The CDR3 bases are TGTGCCAGCAGCCTCTTGGGCGGGGGCCACAACAATGAGCAGTTCTTC.

The table lists this clonotype with a few counts. The CDR3 reads CASSPPTGAAQPQHF. The CDR3 region has the DNA TGTGCCAGCTCACCACCGACAGGGGCGGCTCAGCCCCAGCATTTT. The genes are TRBV18 and TRBJ1-5; the match to TRBD1 covers 8 bases. This CDR3 is 15 amino acids long. J gave up 6 bases and V 0 bases, and 4 bases lay outside the gene matches. In germline, CDR1 is KGHSH, CDR2 LQKENI.

The table lists this clonotype with many counts. The chain joins TRBV5-8 to TRBJ1-5; D unresolved. CDR1 is SGHTS and CDR2 is YDEGEE in the germline V gene. V gave up 4 bases and J gave up 5 bases, with 4 bases separating them. CDR3 length equals 11 residues. The CDR3 reads CASSPDQPQHF. The DNA of the CDR3 is TGTGCCAGCAGCCCAGATCAGCCCCAGCATTTT.

Many counts were recorded for this clonotype. V is TRBV7-3 and J is TRBJ2-2; D is unresolved. Trimming left V 2 bases short and J 6 bases short, with 7 bases between. The CDR3 spans 13 residues. Germline-derived CDR1 and CDR2 are SGHTA and FQGTGA. DNA of the CDR3: TGTGCCAGCAGCTTACGCTTCGCCGGGGAGCTGTTTTTT. This encodes CASSLRFAGELFF. The full variable domain, rest sourced from reference TRBV7-3 and TRBJ2-2, is GAGVSQTPSNKVTEKGKYVELRCDPISGHTALYWYRQSLGQGPEFLIYFQGTGAADDSGLPNDRFFAVRPEGSVSTLKIQRTERGDSAVYLCASSLRFAGELFFGEGSRLTVL.

This sequence joins TRBV9 and TRBJ1-4, with no clear D. CDR3 length: 13 residues. The germline V gene encodes CDR1 SGDLS and CDR2 YYNGEE. Trimming removed 0 bases from V and 8 bases from J, with 8 bases in between. This chain's CDR3 is CASSVGRGEKLFF. CDR3 bases: TGTGCCAGCAGCGTAGGGCGGGGAGAAAAACTGTTTTTT.

With regard to this clonotype: This may arise from a read error, as a much more abundant clone is one base away. The CDR3 protein is CASSQTPSYERYF. For the CDR3, the DNA is TGTGCCAGCAGCCAGACTCCGTCCTACGAGCGGTACTTC. This sequence joins TRBV3-1 and TRBJ2-7; D unresolved. The length of the CDR3 is 13 residues. The V gene's germline CDR1 is LGHDT and CDR2 YNNKEL (reference sequence).

This sequence joins TRBV20-1 and TRBJ1-6, with 8 bases fitting TRBD1. The trim removed 6 bases at V and 7 bases at J, leaving 20 bases unmatched. CDR3 length: 18 amino acids. Germline V gene sequence: CDR1 DFQATT, CDR2 SNEGSKA (reference sequence). CDR3 nucleotide sequence: TGCAGTGCCCAGTGGTTGCAGGGGGCGGCAGTAGGAAATTCACCCCTCCACTTT. Encoded protein: CSAQWLQGAAVGNSPLHF.

This chain links TRBV9 with TRBJ2-1; TRBD1 agrees at 8 bases. CDR1 and CDR2 from the germline V gene are SGDLS and YYNGEE. This CDR3 is built from 19 residues. V lost 6 bases, J lost 5 bases, and 22 bases stayed unmatched. The CDR3 coding sequence is TGTGCCAGCAATCTTAGACCCAGGGGGCGTTTAATATGGAACAATGAGCAGTTCTTC. Translation: CASNLRPRGRLIWNNEQFF.

There are many counts of this clonotype. CDR3 nucleotides: TGTGCCAGCGGGGACATGATCAATGAGCAGTTCTTC. As protein: CASGDMINEQFF. The chain uses TRBV6-1 and TRBJ2-1, with D possibly being TRBD1 (6 bases). CDR3 length equals 12 residues. Trimming cost V 8 bases and J 6 bases, with 11 bases left between them. In germline, CDR1 is MNHNS, CDR2 SASEGT.

A few counts support this clonotype. The V gene is TRBV28, the J gene TRBJ1-4; 7 bases map to TRBD1. The CDR3 is 14 residues long. The germline V gene encodes CDR1 MDHEN and CDR2 SYDVKM. V shed 5 bases, J shed 4 bases, and the junction held 4 bases outside the gene matches. The CDR3 region has the DNA TGTGCCAGCAGTACGGGACAGATTAATGAAAAACTGTTTTTT. Encoded protein: CASSTGQINEKLFF. Filled out from reference TRBV28 and TRBJ1-4, the complete variable domain reads DVKVTQSSRYLVKRTGEKVFLECVQDMDHENMFWYRQDPGLGLRLIYFSYDVKMKEKGDIPEGYSVSREKKERFSLILESASTNQTSMYLCASSTGQINEKLFFGSGTQLSVL.

This clonotype was observed at least ten times. This chain uses TRBV7-2 with TRBJ1-4; possibly TRBD1 for D (6 bases). V shed 3 bases and J shed 5 bases, with 10 bases lying between them. The length of the CDR3 is 14 residues. The germline V gene encodes CDR1 SGHTA and CDR2 FQGNSA. The CDR3 reads CASSFGQRNEKLFF. In nucleotides, the CDR3 is TGTGCCAGCAGCTTTGGACAGAGAAATGAAAAACTGTTTTTT.

This clonotype was found many times. This chain joins TRBV7-6 and TRBJ2-1, with TRBD2 matching over 9 bases. Germline V gene sequence: CDR1 SGHVS, CDR2 FNYEAQ. The CDR3 runs 13 residues. Germline trimming cut 8 bases from V and 6 bases from J; bases unmatched to any gene: 5. Here the CDR3 reads CASGLASPNEQFF. The CDR3 region has the DNA TGTGCCAGCGGACTAGCGTCACCCAATGAGCAGTTCTTC.

This clonotype appeared many times. The chain combines TRBV28 with TRBJ2-5; 7 bases match TRBD2. Germline CDR1 MDHEN, CDR2 SYDVKM. CDR3 length equals 12 residues. J was trimmed by 5 bases and V by 6 bases; bases with no gene match: 3. The CDR3 DNA is TGTGCCAGCAGGACAGCGGGGGAGACCCAGTACTTC. It translates to CASRTAGETQYF. The whole variable domain, filled in from reference TRBV28 and TRBJ2-5, reads DVKVTQSSRYLVKRTGEKVFLECVQDMDHENMFWYRQDPGLGLRLIYFSYDVKMKEKGDIPEGYSVSREKKERFSLILESASTNQTSMYLCASRTAGETQYFGPGTRLLVL.

The rearrangement uses TRBV29-1 and TRBJ2-3; 8 bases align to TRBD1. CDR1 SQVTM and CDR2 ANQGSEA come from the germline V gene. The CDR3 has 16 residues. V shed 2 bases, J shed 0 bases, and the junction held 7 bases outside the gene matches. The CDR3 reads CSVEIGTGGSTDTQYF. In DNA form, the CDR3 reads TGCAGCGTTGAAATTGGCACAGGGGGTAGCACAGATACGCAGTATTTT.

This clonotype was counted a few times. The chain carries TRBV20-1 and TRBJ2-7, with 8 bases matching TRBD2. Trimming at V came to 4 bases and at J to 12 bases, leaving 17 bases not matched to a gene. This CDR3 region has 14 residues. CDR1 DFQATT and CDR2 SNEGSKA come from the germline V gene (reference sequence). CDR3 nucleotide sequence: TGCAGTGCTAACCCTGCGGGAGGCCCCTCTGAGAGGTACTTC. This gives the protein CSANPAGGPSERYF.

The rearrangement joins TRBV20-1 to TRBJ2-1, with a weak D call TRBD2 (6 bases). V shed 6 bases and J shed 4 bases, with 10 bases lying between them. The CDR3 runs to 12 residues. Germline CDR1 is DFQATT and CDR2 is SNEGSKA (reference sequence). The CDR3 loop reads CSARTTYNEQFF. CDR3 bases: TGCAGTGCCCGGACTACATACAATGAGCAGTTCTTC.

This clonotype was recorded a few times. The V call is TRBV5-1, the J call TRBJ2-1, with 7 nucleotides matching TRBD2. V shed 5 bases, J shed 0 bases, and the junction held 8 bases outside the gene matches. This CDR3 contains 16 residues. The germline CDR1 and CDR2 sequences are SGHRS and YFSETQ. The CDR3 here is CASSEAGKFSYNEQFF. In DNA form, the CDR3 reads TGCGCCAGCAGTGAAGCGGGGAAATTCTCCTACAATGAGCAGTTCTTC. The entire variable domain, with the rest obtained from reference TRBV5-1 and TRBJ2-1, is as follows: KAGVTQTPRYLIKTRGQQVTLSCSPISGHRSVSWYQQTPGQGLQFLFEYFSETQRNKGNFPGRFSGRQFSNSRSEMNVSTLELGDSALYLCASSEAGKFSYNEQFFGPGTRLTVL.